This entry describes one T cell receptor beta chain. This sample includes further DNA sequences coding for the same CDR3. Living in 24 US areas, the participants were between 18 and 89 years of age. Study processing details: For nucleated cells, counts were estimated from reference gene primer amplification. Assay used: immunoSEQ multiplex PCR; TCRdb lists only in-frame clones, some missing. V, J and clone size are taken as reported in that table, and D and trimming were inferred from the DNA itself. The repertoire holds approximately 170,000 clones, with around 79% as singletons. These data originate in a study of blood T cell repertoires in COVID-19. Turning to the study itself: Each recovered donor of Cohort 3 presented with two negative PCRs, clearance, or symptom resolution. PBMCs, B-cell-depleted T cells, or T cells provided the cDNA or gDNA that made up the material.

This CDR3 has 13 amino acids. CDR1 is MNHEY, CDR2 SMNVEV, per germline (reference sequence). The ends were cut back, 6 bases at V and 0 bases at J, with 8 bases in the middle. The receptor comes from a woman in her seventies in a cohort exposed to, infected with or recovered from COVID-19 (not recorded which). What was sequenced was PBMCs or T cells enriched from blood (not recorded which). This sequence joins TRBV27 and TRBJ1-2; D is undetermined. The CDR3 region has the DNA TGTGCCAGCAGACCCACAGCTAACTATGGCTACACCTTC. The encoded protein is CASRPTANYGYTF.